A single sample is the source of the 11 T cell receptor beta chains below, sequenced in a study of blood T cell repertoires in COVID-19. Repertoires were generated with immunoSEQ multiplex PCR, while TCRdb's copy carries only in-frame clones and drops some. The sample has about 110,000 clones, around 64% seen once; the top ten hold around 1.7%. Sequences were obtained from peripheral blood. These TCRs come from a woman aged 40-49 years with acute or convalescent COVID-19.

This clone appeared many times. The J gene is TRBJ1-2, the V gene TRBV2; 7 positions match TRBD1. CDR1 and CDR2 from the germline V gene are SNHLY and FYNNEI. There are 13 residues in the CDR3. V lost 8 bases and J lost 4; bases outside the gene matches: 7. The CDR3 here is CASQEQGRYGYTF. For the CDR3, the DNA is TGTGCCAGCCAAGAACAGGGGCGCTATGGCTACACCTTC. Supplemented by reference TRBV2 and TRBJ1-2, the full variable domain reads EPEVTQTPSHQVTQMGQEVILRCVPISNHLYFYWYRQILGQKVEFLVSFYNNEISEKSEIFDDQFSVERPDGSNFTLKIRSTKLEDSAMYFCASQEQGRYGYTFGSGTRLTVV.

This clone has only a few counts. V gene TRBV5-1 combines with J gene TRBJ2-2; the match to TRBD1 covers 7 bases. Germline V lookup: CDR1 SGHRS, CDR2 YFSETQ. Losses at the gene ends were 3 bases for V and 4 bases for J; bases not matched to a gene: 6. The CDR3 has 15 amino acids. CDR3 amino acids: CASSSGQTTTGELFF. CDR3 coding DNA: TGCGCCAGCAGCTCGGGACAGACCACCACCGGGGAGCTGTTTTTT.

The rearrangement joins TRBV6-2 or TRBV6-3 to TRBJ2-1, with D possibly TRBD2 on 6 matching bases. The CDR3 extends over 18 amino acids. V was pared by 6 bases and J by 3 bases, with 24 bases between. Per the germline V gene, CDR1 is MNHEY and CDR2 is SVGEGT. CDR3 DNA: TGTGCCAGCAGCCCTATACCCCGGTCCGGGACTCACTACAATGAGCAGTTCTTC. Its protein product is CASSPIPRSGTHYNEQFF.

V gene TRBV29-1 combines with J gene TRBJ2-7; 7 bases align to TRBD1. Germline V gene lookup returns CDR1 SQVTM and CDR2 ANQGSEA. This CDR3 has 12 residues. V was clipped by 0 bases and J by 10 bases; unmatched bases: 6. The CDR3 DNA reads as TGCAGCGTTGAAGAGGGACAGACCGGTCAGTACTTC. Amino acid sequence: CSVEEGQTGQYF.

The CDR3 loop is CASSSGTGSLREYF. Written as DNA, the CDR3 is TGTGCCAGCAGTTCCGGGACAGGGTCGCTACGGGAGTACTTC. The chain employs TRBV7-2 and TRBJ2-7; TRBD1 matches at 9 bases. The CDR3 spans 14 residues. Germline CDR1 and CDR2: SGHTA and FQGNSA. The J segment lost 11 bases and the V segment lost 6 bases, leaving 14 bases of the junction unmatched.

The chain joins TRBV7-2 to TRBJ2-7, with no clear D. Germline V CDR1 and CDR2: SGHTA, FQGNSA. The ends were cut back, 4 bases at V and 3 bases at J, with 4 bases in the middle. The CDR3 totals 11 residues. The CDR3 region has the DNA TGTGCCAGCAGCTCGTACTACGAGCAGTACTTC. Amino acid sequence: CASSSYYEQYF.

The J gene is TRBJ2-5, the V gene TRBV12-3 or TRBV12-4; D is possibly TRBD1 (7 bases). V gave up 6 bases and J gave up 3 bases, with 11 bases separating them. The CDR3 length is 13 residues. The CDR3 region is CASRRDSKETQYF. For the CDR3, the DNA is TGTGCCAGCAGGCGGGACAGCAAAGAGACCCAGTACTTC.

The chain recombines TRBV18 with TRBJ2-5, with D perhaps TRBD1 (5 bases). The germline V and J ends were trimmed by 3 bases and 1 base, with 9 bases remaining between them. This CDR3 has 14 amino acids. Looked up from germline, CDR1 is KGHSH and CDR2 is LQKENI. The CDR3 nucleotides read TGTGCCAGCTCACCGCGGACACTCCAAGAGACCCAGTACTTC. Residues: CASSPRTLQETQYF.

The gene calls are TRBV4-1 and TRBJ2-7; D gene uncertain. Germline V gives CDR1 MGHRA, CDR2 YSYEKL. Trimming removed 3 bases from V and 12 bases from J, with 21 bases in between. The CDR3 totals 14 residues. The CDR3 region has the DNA TGCGCCAGCAGCCAGGTCACTGAGGCCAAGCTATTGTACTTC. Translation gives CASSQVTEAKLLYF.

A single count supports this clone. In nucleotides, the CDR3 is TGTGCCACCAGCAGAGTCCAGGGATTAGGAAACACCATATATTTT. Its translation is CATSRVQGLGNTIYF. V gene TRBV15 combines with J gene TRBJ1-3; TRBD1 might be the D (5 bases). Germline V gene sequence: CDR1 LNHNV, CDR2 YYDKDF (reference sequence). This CDR3 spans 15 amino acids. V was clipped by 1 base and J by 4 bases, with 11 bases between them.

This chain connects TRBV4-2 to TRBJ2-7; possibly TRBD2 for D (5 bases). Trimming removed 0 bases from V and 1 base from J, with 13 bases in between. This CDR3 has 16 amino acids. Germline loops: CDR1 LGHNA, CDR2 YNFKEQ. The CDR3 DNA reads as TGTGCCAGCAGCCAAGACGCCGGGGTTTCGTCCTACGAGCAGTACTTC. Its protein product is CASSQDAGVSSYEQYF.